One and the same sample provided the 6 T cell receptor beta chains below, sequenced in a study of post-analysis software for immune sequencing data. Overall study results and limits: The study found TRBV5-6, TRBV5-1 and TRBV20-1 among five TRBV segments more frequent in patients than controls.

Prepared TCR beta cDNA libraries contained unique molecular identifiers. TCRdb reprocessed the PCR reads with MiXCR, giving one entry per CDR3 protein. Of 700,000 to 800,000 distinct CDR3 sequences listed, 30% were seen once; the top ten hold around 0.6%. For these TCRs, the target antigens are not known. Sample: blood. These receptors came from a girl aged 10 to 17 with multiple sclerosis.

This sequence joins TRBV7-9 and TRBJ2-7, with unresolved D. Germline V gene lookup returns CDR1 SEHNR and CDR2 FQNEAQ (reference sequence). V was clipped by 5 bases and J by 0 bases, with 11 bases between them. The CDR3 runs to 14 residues. In DNA, the CDR3 is TGTGCCAGCAGCACCCGACAAAGCTCCTACGAGCAGTACTTC. This codes for CASSTRQSSYEQYF.

This clonotype was seen only a few times. The genes are TRBV5-4 and TRBJ2-4; D ambiguous. Germline loops: CDR1 SGHNT, CDR2 YYREEE (reference sequence). The CDR3 runs 14 residues. With 4 bases removed from V and 3 bases from J, the gap between germline ends came to 11 bases. CDR3 DNA: TGTGCCAGCAGCCTAAAAAGTGGCAAAAACATTCAGTACTTC. Encoded protein: CASSLKSGKNIQYF.

At least ten counts were recorded for this clonotype. The chain carries TRBV29-1 and TRBJ2-1; TRBD1 agrees at 11 bases. The germline V gene has CDR1 SQVTM and CDR2 ANQGSEA. After removal of 5 bases from V and 9 bases from J, the junction contained 12 bases not matched to a gene. The CDR3 runs to 15 residues. The CDR3 sequence is CSVHRGQGAGGEQFF. CDR3 nucleotide sequence: TGCAGCGTTCACCGTGGACAGGGGGCTGGGGGTGAGCAGTTCTTC.

The J gene is TRBJ2-5, the V gene TRBV20-1, with TRBD2 matching 10 bases. There are 15 residues in the CDR3. The trim removed 1 base at V and 1 base at J, leaving 3 bases unmatched. Germline CDR1 reads DFQATT; CDR2 reads SNEGSKA (reference sequence). The CDR3 region has the DNA TGCAGTGCTAGAGCCGGGACTAGCGCCCAAGAGACCCAGTACTTC. Amino acids: CSARAGTSAQETQYF.

The chain couples TRBV12-3 or TRBV12-4 to TRBJ1-6; 7 nucleotides agree with TRBD1. There are 13 residues in the CDR3. Unmatched junction bases numbered 6, after V lost 6 bases and J lost 10 bases. The CDR3 region is CASRFTGESPLHF. CDR3 nucleotide sequence: TGTGCCAGCAGGTTTACAGGGGAGTCACCCCTCCACTTT.

The chain has TRBV5-1 and TRBJ2-1; D may be TRBD1 (6 bases). The V end lost 0 bases, the J end lost 5 bases, and 15 bases lay between the germline ends. Germline CDR1 and CDR2: SGHRS and YFSETQ. This CDR3 contains 16 residues. The CDR3 here is CASSLGAGAKDNEQFF. The CDR3 nucleotides read TGCGCCAGCAGCTTGGGGGCAGGGGCTAAGGACAATGAGCAGTTCTTC.